A single sample is the source of the 7 T cell receptor beta chains below, sequenced in a study of blood T cell repertoires in COVID-19. Sequencing was performed with immunoSEQ multiplex PCR; in TCRdb, only in-frame clones are kept and a portion is missing. The data hold some 46,000 clones, with over 80% observed a single time. Sequenced material: peripheral blood. These TCRs come from a middle-aged man with acute or convalescent COVID-19.

This clone was picked up one time. The chain recombines TRBV28 with TRBJ2-5; 8 nucleotides line up with TRBD2. The germline CDR1 and CDR2 sequences are MDHEN and SYDVKM. The CDR3 consists of 15 residues. The junction had 7 bases not matched to a gene; V was cut back by 1 base and J by 6 bases. For the CDR3, the DNA is TGTGCCAGCAGTTTATTCGGACTAGCCGGGAAGACCCAGTACTTC. Amino acid sequence: CASSLFGLAGKTQYF.

The rearrangement joins TRBV6-2 or TRBV6-3 to TRBJ1-3, with D possibly matching TRBD1 (6 bases). The CDR3 is made up of 15 amino acids. Germline V gene lookup returns CDR1 MNHEY and CDR2 SVGEGT. V was clipped by 5 bases and J by 3 bases, with 14 bases between them. CDR3: CASSTPDRFGNTIYF. In DNA, the CDR3 is TGTGCCAGCAGTACACCAGACAGGTTTGGAAACACCATATATTTT.

The table lists this clone with a few counts. The chain uses TRBV15 and TRBJ2-5; weak D call: TRBD2 (6 bases). The CDR3 sequence is 14 residues long. V was shortened by 1 base and J by 4 bases, with 10 bases between the two germline ends. Looked up from germline, CDR1 is LNHNV and CDR2 is YYDKDF (reference sequence). CDR3 nucleotide sequence: TGTGCCACCAGCAGAGGACTAGGAGGAGAGACCCAGTACTTC. The encoded protein is CATSRGLGGETQYF.

This clone was observed once. The V and J genes are TRBV7-6 and TRBJ1-2, with no clear D. The germline CDR1 and CDR2 sequences are SGHVS and FNYEAQ. The CDR3 length is 14 residues. V lost 2 bases to trimming and J lost 4 bases, with 11 bases between them. The CDR3 sequence is CASSLFGGTYGYTF. For the CDR3, the DNA is TGTGCCAGCAGCTTATTTGGCGGTACCTATGGCTACACCTTC.

CDR3 nucleotide sequence: TGTGCCACCAGCAGGGACAGGGCTGCTGATGGCTACACCTTC. It specifies CATSRDRAADGYTF. The chain carries TRBV15 and TRBJ1-2; 8 nucleotides align to TRBD1. V was pared by 3 bases and J by 6 bases, with 6 bases of the junction left unmatched. Germline CDR1 LNHNV, CDR2 YYDKDF (reference sequence). The CDR3 has 14 amino acids.

This clone appeared many times. In the same sample, other DNA sequences code for this CDR3. The rearrangement uses TRBV5-1 and TRBJ1-1; the D gene is possibly TRBD1 (6 bases). V lost 4 bases, J lost 1 base, and 11 bases lay in between. Looked up from germline, CDR1 is SGHRS and CDR2 is YFSETQ. CDR3 size: 14 residues. This CDR3 reads CASSPGDTNTEAFF. As DNA, the CDR3 is TGCGCCAGCAGCCCCGGGGACACGAACACTGAAGCTTTCTTT.

The chain recombines TRBV4-3 with TRBJ2-7; tentative D call: TRBD2 (5 bases). V lost 1 base, J lost 5 bases, and 18 bases lay in between. Germline V gene data show CDR1 as LGHNA and CDR2 as YSLEER. The CDR3 runs to 16 residues. CDR3 sequence reads: CASSQAVPALGNEQYF. The CDR3 bases are TGCGCCAGCAGCCAAGCGGTTCCCGCCCTCGGGAACGAGCAGTACTTC.